These 32 T cell receptor beta chains came from one sample sequenced in a study of blood T cell repertoires in COVID-19. Some clones are missing from TCRdb's copy, which holds only in-frame ones; the method was immunoSEQ multiplex PCR. The sample holds some 210,000 clones, 80% to 95% seen once. Sequenced material: peripheral blood. The receptor source for this set is a man aged 60-69 years with COVID-19, enrolled during active disease.

The rearrangement uses TRBV7-2 and TRBJ2-5; no definite D call. Trimming took off 1 base at V and 4 bases at J, with 7 bases between the two ends. From germline, CDR1 is SGHTA and CDR2 FQGNSA. The CDR3 sequence is 13 residues long. CDR3 amino acids: CASSLGYLETQYF. CDR3 bases: TGTGCCAGCAGCTTAGGCTATTTAGAGACCCAGTACTTC.

This chain uses TRBV18 with TRBJ1-1, with 8 bases that match TRBD1. Germline V gene data show CDR1 as KGHSH and CDR2 as LQKENI. The CDR3 has 16 amino acids. V lost 6 bases, J lost 1 base, and 10 bases stayed unmatched. CDR3 DNA sequence: TGTGCCAGCTCGTCGGACAGGGTGGGATGGAACACTGAAGCTTTCTTT. Its protein is CASSSDRVGWNTEAFF.

V gene TRBV29-1 combines with J gene TRBJ2-1; the match to TRBD2 covers 10 bases. Germline V gene lookup returns CDR1 SQVTM and CDR2 ANQGSEA. V was clipped by 6 bases and J by 4 bases; unmatched bases: 6. The CDR3 length is 14 residues. As DNA, the CDR3 is TGCAGCGTCGCCCTAGCGGGAGCTTACAATGAGCAGTTCTTC. This codes for CSVALAGAYNEQFF.

This clone was seen just once. The chain employs TRBV9 and TRBJ1-4; 9 bases are a match to TRBD1. The CDR3 loop spans 15 amino acids. Germline V gene sequence: CDR1 SGDLS, CDR2 YYNGEE. Germline trimming cut 3 bases from V and 8 bases from J; bases unmatched to any gene: 8. Here the CDR3 DNA reads TGTGCCAGCAGCGAGAGGACAGGGGTGAAAGAAAAACTGTTTTTT. Protein product: CASSERTGVKEKLFF.

The J gene is TRBJ2-1, the V gene TRBV6-4; D unclear. Germline-derived CDR1 and CDR2 are MRHNA and SNTAGT. With 0 bases removed from V and 2 bases from J, the gap between germline ends came to 8 bases. This CDR3 is 15 amino acids long. The CDR3 is CASSDSGSPYNEQFF. As DNA, the CDR3 is TGTGCCAGCAGTGACTCGGGCAGTCCCTACAATGAGCAGTTCTTC.

The J gene is TRBJ1-2, the V gene TRBV7-9; D is unclear. V gave up 0 bases and J gave up 4 bases, with 15 bases separating them. This CDR3 is built from 16 residues. Germline loops: CDR1 SEHNR, CDR2 FQNEAQ (reference sequence). The CDR3 bases are TGTGCCAGCAGCTTAGCAACGACCGAGACAACCTATGGCTACACCTTC. Its translation: CASSLATTETTYGYTF. The full variable domain, rest sourced from reference TRBV7-9 and TRBJ1-2, is DTGVSQNPRHKITKRGQNVTFRCDPISEHNRLYWYRQTLGQGPEFLTYFQNEAQLEKSRLLSDRFSAERPKGSFSTLEIQRTEQGDSAMYLCASSLATTETTYGYTFGSGTRLTVV.

The genes are TRBV27 and TRBJ2-1, with a tentative D call TRBD2 (6 bases). This CDR3 has 11 amino acids. CDR1 is MNHEY and CDR2 is SMNVEV in the germline V gene (reference sequence). Trimming left V 8 bases short and J 9 bases short, with 11 bases between. The CDR3 here is CASGRGGEQFF. The DNA of the CDR3 is TGTGCCAGCGGAAGGGGAGGTGAGCAGTTCTTC.

The J gene is TRBJ2-1, the V gene TRBV18; 8 bases line up with TRBD2. Unmatched junction bases numbered 10, after V lost 4 bases and J lost 8 bases. The CDR3 runs 15 residues. Germline V gives CDR1 KGHSH, CDR2 LQKENI. The CDR3 here is CASSLRTSFNDEQFF. The CDR3 nucleotides are TGTGCCAGCTCACTACGGACTAGCTTCAACGATGAGCAGTTCTTC.

The chain carries TRBV6-6 and TRBJ1-2; D is perhaps TRBD1 (5 bases). The CDR3 runs 13 residues. CDR1 is MNHNY and CDR2 is SVGAGI in the germline V gene (reference sequence). With 4 bases removed from V and 2 bases from J, the gap between germline ends came to 8 bases. The CDR3 here is CASSSDSNYGYTF. CDR3 DNA: TGTGCCAGCAGTTCCGACAGCAACTATGGCTACACCTTC.

The CDR3 sequence: CASSIESGATGSYETQYF. The CDR3 DNA reads as TGTGCCAGTAGTATAGAAAGTGGGGCGACAGGGAGTTACGAGACCCAGTACTTC. The rearrangement joins TRBV19 to TRBJ2-5; 7 nucleotides align to TRBD1. V was clipped by 0 bases and J by 5 bases; unmatched bases: 15. This CDR3 has 18 amino acids. Germline values: CDR1 LNHDA, CDR2 SQIVND (reference sequence).

The rearrangement uses TRBV21-1 and TRBJ1-3; the DNA was not used to check the table's D call, TRBD1. TRBV21-1 is marked as a pseudogene. The CDR3 consists of 18 residues. CDR3 loop: CASSKGEHRGPPGNTIYF. The CDR3 DNA sequence: TGTGCCAGCAGCAAAGGAGAACACAGGGGCCCTCCAGGAAACACCATATATTTT.

V gene TRBV18 combines with J gene TRBJ1-1; TRBD1 aligns across 8 bases. The CDR3 is 13 residues long. V dropped 5 bases and J dropped 11; count of bases not matched to a gene: 10. Germline V gene data show CDR1 as KGHSH and CDR2 as LQKENI. The CDR3 reads CASSSAQGDLAFF. As DNA, the CDR3 is TGTGCCAGCTCATCGGCACAGGGGGATCTGGCTTTCTTT.

The chain recombines TRBV10-3 with TRBJ2-1; 14 nucleotides match TRBD2. Trimming took 8 bases from V and 10 from J; bases not matched to a gene: 4. CDR1 and CDR2 (germline): ENHRY, SYGVKD. CDR3 length equals 13 residues. The CDR3 sequence is CAIGLAGGGEQFF. DNA of the CDR3: TGTGCCATCGGACTAGCGGGAGGAGGAGAGCAGTTCTTC.

This clone was recorded only once. The chain couples TRBV5-5 to TRBJ1-2; D is ambiguous. This CDR3 spans 13 amino acids. Trimming cost V 8 bases and J 1 base, with 12 bases left between them. Germline CDR1 and CDR2: SGHKS and YYEKEE (reference sequence). The chain's CDR3 is CASTDQLNYGYTF. Written as DNA, the CDR3 is TGTGCCAGTACAGACCAACTTAACTATGGCTACACCTTC.

J is TRBJ2-3 and V is TRBV27, with a tentative D call TRBD1 (6 bases). V was clipped by 1 base and J by 2 bases, with 16 bases between them. The length of the CDR3 is 17 residues. CDR1 and CDR2 (germline): MNHEY, SMNVEV (reference sequence). CDR3 sequence reads: CASSLFATGTITDTQYF. DNA for the CDR3: TGTGCCAGCAGTTTATTCGCTACCGGGACAATCACAGATACGCAGTATTTT.

This chain's CDR3 is CASSPLAGRNNEQFF. The CDR3 DNA is TGTGCCAGCAGCCCCCTAGCGGGTCGGAACAATGAGCAGTTCTTC. V and J are TRBV4-2 and TRBJ2-1, with TRBD2 identical over 8 bases. CDR3 length: 15 residues. Germline-derived CDR1 and CDR2 are LGHNA and YNFKEQ. V was pared by 4 bases and J by 5 bases, with 7 bases of the junction left unmatched.

The CDR3 DNA reads TGTGCCAGCAGCGTAGCGGGGTCTGGAAACACCATATATTTT. The encoded protein is CASSVAGSGNTIYF. The chain employs TRBV9 and TRBJ1-3; D not resolved. The CDR3 contains 14 residues. V lost 0 bases, J lost 1 base, and 5 bases lay in between. The germline V gene has CDR1 SGDLS and CDR2 YYNGEE. Combining the CDR3 with reference TRBV9 and TRBJ1-3 gives the whole variable domain DSGVTQTPKHLITATGQRVTLRCSPRSGDLSVYWYQQSLDQGLQFLIQYYNGEERAKGNILERFSAQQFPDLHSELNLSSLELGDSALYFCASSVAGSGNTIYFGEGSWLTVV.

Concerning this clone: A much larger clone is a single base away; this may be a read error. The rearrangement joins TRBV5-4 to TRBJ1-6, with a possible D match to TRBD1 (6 bases). Per the germline V gene, CDR1 is SGHNT and CDR2 is YYREEE (reference sequence). The CDR3 is 15 amino acids. The V gene lost 4 bases and the J gene lost 0 bases, with 8 bases spanning the gap. The CDR3, as DNA: TGTGCCAGCAGCACAGGGAGCTCCTATAATTCACCCCTCCACTTT. Amino acids: CASSTGSSYNSPLHF. The full variable domain, rest sourced from reference TRBV5-4 and TRBJ1-6, is ETGVTQSPTHLIKTRGQQVTLRCSSQSGHNTVSWYQQALGQGPQFIFQYYREEENGRGNFPPRFSGLQFPNYSSELNVNALELDDSALYLCASSTGSSYNSPLHFGNGTRLTVT.

The rearrangement links TRBV30 to TRBJ2-7; a weak D match, TRBD1 (6 bases). This CDR3 has 15 residues. Germline CDR1 GTSNPN, CDR2 SVGIG (reference sequence). The V gene lost 0 bases and the J gene lost 1 base, with 13 bases spanning the gap. The CDR3 nucleotides are TGTGCCTGGAGTGTAGGGACACTGCTTTCCTACGAGCAGTACTTC. Residues: CAWSVGTLLSYEQYF. Filled out from reference TRBV30 and TRBJ2-7, the complete variable domain reads SQTIHQWPATLVQPVGSPLSLECTVEGTSNPNLYWYRQAAGRGLQLLFYSVGIGQISSEVPQNLSASRPQDRQFILSSKKLLLSDSGFYLCAWSVGTLLSYEQYFGPGTRLTVT.

Concerning this clone itself: This same CDR3 is encoded by further DNA sequences in the sample. In DNA, the CDR3 is TGTGCCAGCAGCTTGGGAGGAGGACGGTGGTTACTTAACTATGGCTACACCTTC. It yields the protein CASSLGGGRWLLNYGYTF. The rearrangement uses TRBV7-2 and TRBJ1-2; D not resolved. V lost 3 bases to trimming and J lost 1 base, with 21 bases between them. This CDR3 has 18 amino acids. Germline CDR1 and CDR2: SGHTA and FQGNSA.

Written as DNA, the CDR3 is TGTGCCAGCAGTATCACTAGCGGGCCGAACACCGGGGAGCTGTTTTTT. Translation: CASSITSGPNTGELFF. The chain is built from TRBV27 and TRBJ2-2; 9 bases map to TRBD2. The germline gives CDR1 MNHEY, CDR2 SMNVEV (reference sequence). V lost 5 bases and J lost 0; bases outside the gene matches: 4. The CDR3 runs to 16 residues.

This chain connects TRBV30 to TRBJ1-2, with a tentative D call TRBD1 (6 bases). The ends were cut back, 5 bases at V and 3 bases at J, with 10 bases in the middle. CDR1 and CDR2 (germline): GTSNPN, SVGIG (reference sequence). CDR3 size: 12 residues. CDR3 sequence reads: CAWAGQHYGYTF. The CDR3 DNA reads TGTGCCTGGGCCGGACAGCACTATGGCTACACCTTC.

The chain combines TRBV29-1 with TRBJ1-2; 8 positions agree with TRBD1. The CDR3 contains 12 residues. The germline CDR1 and CDR2 sequences are SQVTM and ANQGSEA. J lost 8 bases, V lost 4 bases, and 6 bases had no gene match. CDR3 protein: CSVGETGEGYTF. The CDR3 DNA sequence: TGCAGCGTTGGGGAGACAGGGGAAGGCTACACCTTC.

This clone appeared once. The chain couples TRBV11-1 to TRBJ2-5; D might be TRBD1 (5 bases). This CDR3 comprises 15 residues. The germline V gene encodes CDR1 SGHAT and CDR2 FQDESV (reference sequence). The V end lost 2 bases, the J end lost 7 bases, and 17 bases lay between the germline ends. As DNA, the CDR3 is TGTGCCAGCAGCTTATCCGCCGGGCCGCAGGGGACCCAGTACTTC. It yields the protein CASSLSAGPQGTQYF. Filled out from reference TRBV11-1 and TRBJ2-5, the complete variable domain reads EAEVAQSPRYKITEKSQAVAFWCDPISGHATLYWYRQILGQGPELLVQFQDESVVDDSQLPKDRFSAERLKGVDSTLKIQPAELGDSAMYLCASSLSAGPQGTQYFGPGTRLLVL.

The chain employs TRBV5-5 and TRBJ1-2; weak D call: TRBD1 (6 bases). The CDR3 is 14 amino acids. V was clipped by 2 bases and J by 5 bases, with 13 bases between them. Germline CDR1 SGHKS, CDR2 YYEKEE (reference sequence). The CDR3 nucleotides read TGTGCCAGCAGCTTCGGGGGGCTGGGTTATGGCTACACCTTC. It specifies CASSFGGLGYGYTF.

The rearrangement uses TRBV19 and TRBJ2-1; 9 bases are shared with TRBD2. The CDR3 extends over 17 amino acids. Germline CDR1 LNHDA, CDR2 SQIVND (reference sequence). V shed 11 bases, J shed 5 bases, and the junction held 19 bases outside the gene matches. CDR3 sequence reads: CASQVPDSGRGDNEQFF. The CDR3 region has the DNA TGTGCCTCCCAGGTACCTGATAGCGGGAGAGGTGACAATGAGCAGTTCTTC.

The rearrangement uses TRBV5-8 and TRBJ2-1; TRBD2 matches at 8 bases. V was pared by 1 base and J by 7 bases, with 13 bases of the junction left unmatched. Germline CDR1 SGHTS, CDR2 YDEGEE. The CDR3 is made up of 17 amino acids. CDR3 region: CASSLFLAGFLGNEQFF. CDR3 bases: TGTGCCAGCAGCTTGTTCCTAGCGGGCTTTTTAGGAAATGAGCAGTTCTTC.

The CDR3 loop reads CASRALAGGTSYEQYF. The CDR3 nucleotides are TGTGCCAGCAGAGCTCTAGCGGGGGGAACCTCCTACGAGCAGTACTTC. The chain couples TRBV6-6 to TRBJ2-7; 11 bases align to TRBD2. CDR1 MNHNY and CDR2 SVGAGI come from the germline V gene (reference sequence). The CDR3 consists of 16 residues. V dropped 6 bases and J dropped 0; count of bases not matched to a gene: 7.

A single count supports this clone. The CDR3 region is CAWSPSGGLSPLHF. CDR3 nucleotides: TGTGCCTGGAGCCCCTCGGGGGGCCTCTCACCCCTCCACTTT. V is TRBV30 and J is TRBJ1-6, with a weak D call TRBD1 (6 bases). The CDR3 loop spans 14 amino acids. The germline CDR1 and CDR2 sequences are GTSNPN and SVGIG (reference sequence). V was shortened by 3 bases and J by 10 bases, with 16 bases between the two germline ends.

The V and J genes are TRBV6-6 and TRBJ1-6; 8 bases are a match to TRBD1. Germline CDR1 reads MNHNY; CDR2 reads SVGAGI (reference sequence). The CDR3 runs to 17 residues. J lost 1 base, V lost 5 bases, and 7 bases had no gene match. In DNA, the CDR3 is TGTGCCAGCAGTCCGACAGGGGTCAGGTCCTATAATTCACCCCTCCACTTT. Translated, it gives CASSPTGVRSYNSPLHF.

The genes are TRBV5-1 and TRBJ2-2; 11 positions match TRBD2. The trim removed 2 bases at V and 3 bases at J, leaving 0 bases unmatched. Germline V gene sequence: CDR1 SGHRS, CDR2 YFSETQ. This CDR3 is built from 15 residues. The chain's CDR3 is CASSLLAGDTGELFF. In nucleotides, the CDR3 is TGCGCCAGCAGCTTACTAGCGGGAGACACCGGGGAGCTGTTTTTT. Variable domain in full (rest from reference TRBV5-1 and TRBJ2-2): KAGVTQTPRYLIKTRGQQVTLSCSPISGHRSVSWYQQTPGQGLQFLFEYFSETQRNKGNFPGRFSGRQFSNSRSEMNVSTLELGDSALYLCASSLLAGDTGELFFGEGSRLTVL.

CDR3 in DNA: TGTGCCACCACCCAATGGGACAGCGCGAACACTGAAGCTTTCTTT. This encodes CATTQWDSANTEAFF. The chain recombines TRBV28 with TRBJ1-1; 7 bases match TRBD1. The CDR3 runs 15 residues. Trimming cost V 10 bases and J 1 base; bases outside gene matches: 12. From germline, CDR1 is MDHEN and CDR2 SYDVKM.